These 23 T cell receptor beta chains were all obtained from the same sample, sequenced in a study of STAT3 mutations in large granular lymphocyte leukemia. Study-wide results and caveats: In T-cell large granular lymphocyte leukemia, about half of patients showed multiple immunodominant subclonotypes.

Method: immunoSEQ multiplex PCR; TCRdb's copy keeps in-frame clones and lacks some. The data contain around 2,200 clones, roughly a fifth of them seen just once; the ten biggest clones take up around three quarters. No cognate antigen is known for these TCRs. Sequenced material: peripheral blood mononuclear cells. The receptors were sampled from a man in his 60s with T-cell large granular lymphocyte leukemia. Some clones in this sample may be carry-over from other donors' samples.

The J gene is TRBJ1-3, the V gene TRBV15, with a weak D call TRBD1 (6 bases). Trimming pared 1 base from V and 3 bases from J, leaving 10 bases between. This CDR3 has 15 residues. Germline CDR1 reads LNHNV; CDR2 reads YYDKDF (reference sequence). Here the CDR3 DNA reads TGTGCCACCAGCAGAGCAGGGGCGAGTGGAAACACCATATATTTT. The encoded protein is CATSRAGASGNTIYF. The entire variable domain, with the rest obtained from reference TRBV15 and TRBJ1-3, is as follows: DAMVIQNPRYQVTQFGKPVTLSCSQTLNHNVMYWYQQKSSQAPKLLFHYYDKDFNNEADTPDNFQSRRPNTSFCFLDIRSPGLGDTAMYLCATSRAGASGNTIYFGEGSWLTVV.

In this sample, this clone turned up a few times. J is TRBJ1-3 and V is TRBV23-1, with unresolved D. TRBV23-1 is an open reading frame whose function is uncertain. The CDR3 contains 14 residues. V shed 3 bases and J shed 3 bases, with 9 bases lying between them. The CDR3 DNA sequence: TGCGCCAGCAGTCATACCAGCCGTGGAAACACCATATATTTT. This gives the protein CASSHTSRGNTIYF.

The V call is TRBV5-1, the J call TRBJ2-5; 7 bases fit TRBD1. V lost 5 bases to trimming and J lost 5 bases; unmatched junction nucleotides: 9. CDR1 and CDR2 (germline): SGHRS, YFSETQ. This CDR3 contains 14 residues. The CDR3 here is CASRRGGLLETQYF. CDR3 in DNA: TGCGCCAGCAGGCGAGGGGGCCTACTGGAGACCCAGTACTTC.

Here the CDR3 DNA reads TGCAGCGTTATGAAGGGTCCCTACGAGCAGTACTTC. It encodes CSVMKGPYEQYF. The V call is TRBV29-1, the J call TRBJ2-7; D is ambiguous. V lost 5 bases and J 2 bases, leaving 10 bases between the germline ends. The CDR3 covers 12 residues. Germline CDR1 and CDR2: SQVTM and ANQGSEA.

The chain uses TRBV15 and TRBJ2-7; D is possibly TRBD1 or TRBD2 (5 bases each). The length of the CDR3 is 12 residues. Per the germline V gene, CDR1 is LNHNV and CDR2 is YYDKDF (reference sequence). V was cut by 5 bases and J by 3 bases, with 8 bases left in between. In DNA, the CDR3 is TGTGCCACCAGCGAGGGGTTCTACGAGCAGTACGTC. Protein sequence: CATSEGFYEQYV.

Only a few counts were recorded for this clone. The genes are TRBV16 and TRBJ2-1; D is unresolved. Trimming left V 0 bases short and J 15 bases short, with 15 bases between. The CDR3 loop spans 13 amino acids. Per germline, CDR1 KGHSY and CDR2 FQNENV. This CDR3 reads CASSQSSSVTLFF. CDR3 bases: TGTGCCAGCAGCCAATCTTCGTCTGTTACTCTGTTCTTC.

This clone was found a few times. V gene TRBV12-5 combines with J gene TRBJ2-1, with 7 positions matching TRBD1. The CDR3 loop spans 15 amino acids. The ends lost 1 base at V and 6 bases at J; junction bases unmatched: 6. CDR1 and CDR2 (germline): LGHNT, FRNRAP. The CDR3 spells CASGLGQGNVNEQFF. The CDR3 bases are TGTGCTAGTGGTTTGGGACAGGGTAATGTCAATGAGCAGTTCTTC.

V and J are TRBV30 and TRBJ2-1, with 9 bases identical to TRBD2. V was clipped by 2 bases and J by 2 bases; unmatched bases: 4. This CDR3 has 15 residues. CDR1 and CDR2 (germline): GTSNPN, SVGIG (reference sequence). CDR3 nucleotides: TGTGCCTGGAGTCGGGCGGGGGGGCCCTACAATGAGCAGTTCTTC. Encoded protein: CAWSRAGGPYNEQFF. The complete variable domain, with remaining parts taken from reference TRBV30 and TRBJ2-1, reads SQTIHQWPATLVQPVGSPLSLECTVEGTSNPNLYWYRQAAGRGLQLLFYSVGIGQISSEVPQNLSASRPQDRQFILSSKKLLLSDSGFYLCAWSRAGGPYNEQFFGPGTRLTVL.

The chain combines TRBV5-1 with TRBJ2-7; possible D gene TRBD2, 5 bases. The V gene lost 2 bases and the J gene lost 2 bases, with 11 bases spanning the gap. The CDR3 is 14 residues long. Germline CDR1 SGHRS, CDR2 YFSETQ. The CDR3 DNA follows: TGCGCCAGCAGCTTCCCTAGACTACCCTACGAGCAGTACGTC. Amino acid sequence: CASSFPRLPYEQYV.

This clone was recorded a few times. This chain uses TRBV5-4 with TRBJ1-2, with 7 nucleotides matching TRBD1. CDR3 length: 18 amino acids. The germline V gene has CDR1 SGHNT and CDR2 YYREEE (reference sequence). The trim removed 6 bases at V and 4 bases at J, leaving 21 bases unmatched. CDR3 nucleotides: TGTGCCAGCACAATCGGAGGGGGCGCGGATCTAGGTGGCTATGGCTACACCTTC. This codes for CASTIGGGADLGGYGYTF.

This clone is medium-sized. The V and J genes are TRBV29-1 and TRBJ2-7; the match to TRBD1 covers 7 bases. The CDR3 spans 12 residues. CDR1 is SQVTM and CDR2 is ANQGSEA in the germline V gene. V lost 7 bases to trimming and J lost 1 base; unmatched junction nucleotides: 4. CDR3 loop: CSAGQDSYEQYF. The CDR3 region has the DNA TGCAGCGCAGGACAGGATTCCTACGAGCAGTACTTC.

In DNA form, the CDR3 reads TGCGCCAGCAGCGTAGGGACAGGGGACAACGAGCAGTACTTC. It specifies CASSVGTGDNEQYF. The chain combines TRBV5-1 with TRBJ2-7; 10 bases fit TRBD1. J lost 5 bases, V lost 4 bases, and 6 bases had no gene match. CDR3 length: 14 residues. The germline CDR1 and CDR2 sequences are SGHRS and YFSETQ.

This chain uses TRBV29-1 with TRBJ1-2; TRBD1 aligns across 9 bases. Germline V CDR1 and CDR2: SQVTM, ANQGSEA. This CDR3 is 13 amino acids long. J was trimmed by 3 bases and V by 7 bases; bases with no gene match: 6. CDR3 sequence: CSEHGQGHYGYTF. In DNA form, the CDR3 reads TGCAGCGAACACGGACAGGGGCACTATGGCTACACCTTC.

This clone was detected only a few times. The gene calls are TRBV29-1 and TRBJ2-5, with TRBD2 identical over 8 bases. CDR1 and CDR2 (germline): SQVTM, ANQGSEA. CDR3 length: 13 residues. Losses at the gene ends were 6 bases for V and 4 bases for J; bases not matched to a gene: 7. The CDR3 DNA follows: TGCAGCGTCGCATGGACTAGCTCAGAGACCCAGTACTTC. Its protein product is CSVAWTSSETQYF.

The CDR3 reads CASSPVQETQYF. For the CDR3, the DNA is TGCGCCAGCAGCCCCGTCCAAGAGACCCAGTACTTC. The gene calls are TRBV5-1 and TRBJ2-5; D is unresolved. Trimming removed 4 bases at V and 1 base at J, with 5 bases between. This CDR3 spans 12 amino acids. Germline V lookup: CDR1 SGHRS, CDR2 YFSETQ.

The chain employs TRBV30 and TRBJ2-7; 9 nucleotides line up with TRBD2. The CDR3 is 13 amino acids. V shed 4 bases and J 5 bases; nucleotides not matched to a gene: 6. The V gene's germline CDR1 is GTSNPN and CDR2 SVGIG (reference sequence). CDR3 in DNA: TGTGCCTGGATCGCGGGAGGGAGAAACGAGCAGTACTTC. Translation: CAWIAGGRNEQYF.

The rearrangement uses TRBV11-2 and TRBJ1-5; D uncertain. Germline V gene data show CDR1 as SGHAT and CDR2 as FQNNGV. The length of the CDR3 is 13 residues. V was shortened by 0 bases and J by 7 bases, with 7 bases between the two germline ends. CDR3 loop: CASSLDRWQPQHF. The CDR3 DNA reads as TGTGCCAGCAGCTTAGATCGGTGGCAGCCCCAGCATTTT.

CDR3 in amino acids: CAWSSLAGYNEQFF. DNA of the CDR3: TGTGCCTGGAGTAGTCTAGCGGGCTACAATGAGCAGTTCTTC. The rearrangement links TRBV30 to TRBJ2-1, with TRBD2 matching 8 bases. The CDR3 has 14 residues. Unmatched junction bases numbered 3, after V lost 2 bases and J lost 3 bases. CDR1 GTSNPN and CDR2 SVGIG come from the germline V gene (reference sequence). Full variable domain (rest looked up from reference TRBV30 and TRBJ2-1): SQTIHQWPATLVQPVGSPLSLECTVEGTSNPNLYWYRQAAGRGLQLLFYSVGIGQISSEVPQNLSASRPQDRQFILSSKKLLLSDSGFYLCAWSSLAGYNEQFFGPGTRLTVL.

J is TRBJ1-2 and V is TRBV27, with a weak D call TRBD1 (5 bases). The V and J ends lost 4 bases and 10 bases respectively, with 19 bases between them. Per the germline V gene, CDR1 is MNHEY and CDR2 is SMNVEV (reference sequence). The CDR3 spans 14 residues. In nucleotides, the CDR3 is TGTGCCAGCAGTTATGGGCTGCCAGGGTCAAACTACACCTTC. Protein product: CASSYGLPGSNYTF.

V gene TRBV30 combines with J gene TRBJ1-5, with D perhaps TRBD1 (6 bases). Trimming removed 5 bases from V and 1 base from J, with 12 bases in between. Germline lookup yields CDR1 GTSNPN and CDR2 SVGIG (reference sequence). This CDR3 contains 14 residues. This chain's CDR3 is CAWSTGTSNQPQHF. As DNA, the CDR3 is TGTGCCTGGTCGACAGGTACGAGCAATCAGCCCCAGCATTTT.

This clone has a handful of counts. The CDR3 reads CASGVNTEAFF. The CDR3 DNA follows: TGTGCTAGTGGGGTGAACACTGAAGCTTTCTTT. The gene calls are TRBV12-5 and TRBJ1-1; D uncertain. The CDR3 totals 11 residues. The V gene lost 6 bases and the J gene lost 0 bases, with 2 bases spanning the gap. Per the germline V gene, CDR1 is LGHNT and CDR2 is FRNRAP.

This clone was observed a handful of times. The rearrangement uses TRBV2 and TRBJ1-2; D not resolved. The CDR3 consists of 15 residues. Between the trimmed V and J ends, which lost 3 bases and 2 bases, there was a span of 13 bases. Germline CDR1 is SNHLY and CDR2 is FYNNEI. As DNA, the CDR3 is TGTGCCAGCAGTGACACCGGGATGCTGAACTATGGCTACACCTTC. Translation gives CASSDTGMLNYGYTF.

This clone was observed a handful of times. The rearrangement joins TRBV18 to TRBJ2-5; D is possibly TRBD1 or TRBD2 (5 bases each). This CDR3 is 16 amino acids long. The germline V gene encodes CDR1 KGHSH and CDR2 LQKENI. Trimming took off 8 bases at V and 5 bases at J, with 24 bases between the two ends. The CDR3 loop is CASTPGDQAKKETQYF. The CDR3 region has the DNA TGTGCCAGCACCCCCGGGGACCAAGCGAAAAAGGAGACCCAGTACTTC. The full variable domain, rest sourced from reference TRBV18 and TRBJ2-5, is NAGVMQNPRHLVRRRGQEARLRCSPMKGHSHVYWYRQLPEEGLKFMVYLQKENIIDESGMPKERFSAEFPKEGPSILRIQQVVRGDSAAYFCASTPGDQAKKETQYFGPGTRLLVL.